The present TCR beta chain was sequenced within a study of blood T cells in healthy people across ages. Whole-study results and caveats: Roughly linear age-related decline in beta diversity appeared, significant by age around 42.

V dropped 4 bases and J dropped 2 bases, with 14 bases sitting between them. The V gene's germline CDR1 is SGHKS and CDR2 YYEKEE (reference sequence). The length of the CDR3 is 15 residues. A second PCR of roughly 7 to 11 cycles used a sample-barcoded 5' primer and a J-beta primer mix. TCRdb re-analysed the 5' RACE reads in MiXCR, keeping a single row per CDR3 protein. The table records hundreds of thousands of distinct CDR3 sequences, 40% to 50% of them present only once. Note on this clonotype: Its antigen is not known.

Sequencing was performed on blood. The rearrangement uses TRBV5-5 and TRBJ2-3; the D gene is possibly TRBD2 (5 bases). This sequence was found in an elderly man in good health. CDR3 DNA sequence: TGTGCCAGCAGCGGACGGACTGGTATCACAGATACGCAGTATTTT. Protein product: CASSGRTGITDTQYF.